The 24 T cell receptor beta chains listed next were all sequenced from one sample in a study of T cell changes during pregnancy in multiple sclerosis. Clones were read by immunoSEQ multiplex PCR, and TCRdb kept only the in-frame ones, dropping some. The sample has about 64,000 clones, more than 90% seen once. The sample was peripheral blood, taken in the second trimester of pregnancy. The receptor source for this set is a female donor with multiple sclerosis, enrolled in a pregnancy study.

This sequence joins TRBV2 and TRBJ2-6; the D gene is possibly TRBD1 (6 bases). In germline, CDR1 is SNHLY, CDR2 FYNNEI. V was shortened by 5 bases and J by 0 bases, with 8 bases between the two germline ends. The CDR3 runs to 15 residues. CDR3 loop: CASSTGNSGANVLTF. The CDR3 nucleotides read TGTGCCAGCAGTACAGGGAACTCTGGGGCCAACGTCCTGACTTTC.

The V and J genes are TRBV7-2 and TRBJ2-7; D is possibly TRBD2 (6 bases). The V end was cut by 1 base, the J end by 3 bases, with 10 bases between. Per germline, CDR1 SGHTA and CDR2 FQGNSA. The CDR3 length is 14 residues. The DNA for the CDR3 is TGTGCCAGCAGCTTAGGGGACTCTCTCTACGAGCAGTACTTC. Protein sequence: CASSLGDSLYEQYF.

V usage is TRBV7-2 and J usage is TRBJ1-5; a possible D gene is TRBD1 (5 bases). V was shortened by 0 bases and J by 5 bases, with 14 bases between the two germline ends. Germline CDR1 is SGHTA and CDR2 is FQGNSA. The CDR3 extends over 16 amino acids. CDR3 in amino acids: CASSLAGGGLDQPQHF. DNA of the CDR3: TGTGCCAGCAGCTTAGCTGGCGGGGGTCTGGATCAGCCCCAGCATTTT.

The chain joins TRBV4-1 to TRBJ2-7, with a possible D match to TRBD2 (5 bases). Germline V gene data show CDR1 as MGHRA and CDR2 as YSYEKL. V was pared by 1 base and J by 1 base, with 11 bases between. This CDR3 contains 15 residues. CDR3 amino acids: CASSQAAAGSYEQYF. The CDR3 DNA follows: TGCGCCAGCAGCCAAGCTGCGGCGGGTTCCTACGAGCAGTACTTC.

This clone appeared a single time. CDR3 loop: CASVAGQAVNQPQHF. The CDR3 region has the DNA TGTGCCAGTGTGGCGGGACAGGCGGTAAATCAGCCCCAGCATTTT. The J gene is TRBJ1-5, the V gene TRBV19; TRBD1 aligns across 8 bases. Germline CDR1 reads LNHDA; CDR2 reads SQIVND (reference sequence). The CDR3 is 15 amino acids. J gave up 4 bases and V 8 bases, and 10 bases lay outside the gene matches.

J is TRBJ2-3 and V is TRBV7-2, with 9 nucleotides matching TRBD2. Germline-derived CDR1 and CDR2 are SGHTA and FQGNSA. With V trimmed by 5 bases and J by 1 base, 4 bases remained unmatched. The CDR3 spans 15 residues. This chain's CDR3 is CASSTRLAGTDTQYF. The CDR3 nucleotides are TGTGCCAGCAGCACACGACTAGCGGGCACAGATACGCAGTATTTT. Full variable domain (outside the CDR3, taken from reference TRBV7-2 and TRBJ2-3): GAGVSQSPSNKVTEKGKDVELRCDPISGHTALYWYRQSLGQGLEFLIYFQGNSAPDKSGLPSDRFSAERTGGSVSTLTIQRTQQEDSAVYLCASSTRLAGTDTQYFGPGTRLTVL.

V is TRBV14 and J is TRBJ2-5; 7 positions match TRBD2. CDR3 size: 17 residues. The J segment lost 5 bases and the V segment lost 0 bases, leaving 12 bases of the junction unmatched. Germline CDR1 is SGHDN and CDR2 is FVKESK. The CDR3 region has the DNA TGTGCCAGCAGCCAAGAAGGAGGCGGGAGCAGATGGGAGACCCAGTACTTC. It yields the protein CASSQEGGGSRWETQYF.

The chain uses TRBV28 and TRBJ2-5; weak D call: TRBD2 (7 bases). This CDR3 is built from 13 residues. The V gene lost 2 bases and the J gene lost 5 bases, with 9 bases spanning the gap. Looked up from germline, CDR1 is MDHEN and CDR2 is SYDVKM. The CDR3 protein is CASSLRGGETQYF. As DNA, the CDR3 is TGTGCCAGCAGTTTAAGGGGGGGGGAGACCCAGTACTTC.

J is TRBJ2-1 and V is TRBV27, with 7 bases identical to TRBD1. Trimming cost V 3 bases and J 7 bases; bases outside gene matches: 12. The CDR3 covers 16 residues. CDR1 and CDR2 from the germline V gene are MNHEY and SMNVEV (reference sequence). CDR3: CASSFRGTAPWNEQFF. CDR3 nucleotide sequence: TGTGCCAGCAGTTTTAGAGGGACAGCCCCCTGGAATGAGCAGTTCTTC.

J is TRBJ1-2 and V is TRBV6-5; D possibly corresponds to TRBD1 (6 bases). Deletions cut 0 bases from V and 6 bases from J, with 14 bases between. Germline assignment: CDR1 MNHEY and CDR2 SVGAGI. The CDR3 totals 15 residues. The CDR3 DNA sequence: TGTGCCAGCAGTTACTCATTGGGGCCAGGGGATGGCTACACCTTC. The encoded protein is CASSYSLGPGDGYTF.

V usage is TRBV5-4 and J usage is TRBJ2-5; 10 bases are a match to TRBD2. Trimming cost V 1 base and J 4 bases; bases outside gene matches: 4. Germline CDR1 and CDR2: SGHNT and YYREEE (reference sequence). This CDR3 has 15 residues. CDR3 residues: CASSLPSGSRETQYF. CDR3 sequence (DNA): TGTGCCAGCAGCTTGCCTAGCGGGAGTAGAGAGACCCAGTACTTC.

The genes are TRBV4-1 and TRBJ2-7; a weak D match, TRBD2 (5 bases). Per germline, CDR1 MGHRA and CDR2 YSYEKL. This CDR3 has 16 residues. V lost 0 bases and J lost 0, with 12 bases in between. The CDR3 nucleotides are TGCGCCAGCAGCCAAGATAAAGGTCTAGCCTCCTACGAGCAGTACTTC. This encodes CASSQDKGLASYEQYF.

The chain joins TRBV5-6 to TRBJ2-4; TRBD1 agrees at 11 bases. V was pared by 1 base and J by 7 bases, with 4 bases of the junction left unmatched. Germline V gives CDR1 SGHDT, CDR2 YYEEEE. The CDR3 totals 15 residues. This CDR3 is CASSLFGDRGNIQYF. The CDR3 region has the DNA TGTGCCAGCAGCTTGTTTGGGGACAGGGGGAACATTCAGTACTTC. The entire variable domain, with the rest obtained from reference TRBV5-6 and TRBJ2-4, is as follows: DAGVTQSPTHLIKTRGQQVTLRCSPKSGHDTVSWYQQALGQGPQFIFQYYEEEERQRGNFPDRFSGHQFPNYSSELNVNALLLGDSALYLCASSLFGDRGNIQYFGAGTRLSVL.

This chain connects TRBV7-2 to TRBJ2-2, with TRBD1 identical over 8 bases. The CDR3 sequence is 15 residues long. The germline CDR1 and CDR2 sequences are SGHTA and FQGNSA. Trimming at V came to 4 bases and at J to 3 bases, leaving 4 bases not matched to a gene. The CDR3 DNA reads as TGTGCCAGCAGCTCCCAGGGGGCAGACACCGGGGAGCTGTTTTTT. It specifies CASSSQGADTGELFF. The variable domain in full, with the rest retrieved from reference TRBV7-2 and TRBJ2-2, is GAGVSQSPSNKVTEKGKDVELRCDPISGHTALYWYRQSLGQGLEFLIYFQGNSAPDKSGLPSDRFSAERTGGSVSTLTIQRTQQEDSAVYLCASSSQGADTGELFFGEGSRLTVL.

The V call is TRBV7-2, the J call TRBJ2-5; TRBD2 agrees at 10 bases. The CDR3 totals 17 residues. Germline V lookup: CDR1 SGHTA, CDR2 FQGNSA. V was pared by 1 base and J by 7 bases, with 12 bases of the junction left unmatched. The CDR3 sequence: CASSLGQLTSGIGTQYF. The CDR3 DNA reads as TGTGCCAGCAGCTTAGGGCAGTTAACTAGCGGGATAGGGACCCAGTACTTC. Variable domain in full (rest from reference TRBV7-2 and TRBJ2-5): GAGVSQSPSNKVTEKGKDVELRCDPISGHTALYWYRQSLGQGLEFLIYFQGNSAPDKSGLPSDRFSAERTGGSVSTLTIQRTQQEDSAVYLCASSLGQLTSGIGTQYFGPGTRLLVL.

The chain joins TRBV2 to TRBJ2-7, with 10 bases that match TRBD1. The CDR3 sequence is 15 residues long. The germline gives CDR1 SNHLY, CDR2 FYNNEI. Unmatched junction bases numbered 8, after V lost 7 bases and J lost 2 bases. Here the CDR3 reads CASTRGQGGTYEQYF. CDR3 in DNA: TGTGCCAGCACTCGAGGACAGGGGGGGACCTACGAGCAGTACTTC.

V usage is TRBV30 and J usage is TRBJ1-2, with TRBD1 as a possible D gene (5 bases). Trimming cost V 5 bases and J 3 bases, with 10 bases left between them. The germline CDR1 and CDR2 sequences are GTSNPN and SVGIG (reference sequence). The CDR3 is 12 residues long. Here the CDR3 reads CAWSQGDYGYTF. CDR3 DNA: TGTGCCTGGTCCCAGGGTGACTATGGCTACACCTTC.

The rearrangement links TRBV23-1 to TRBJ2-4; 9 bases fit TRBD1. TRBV23-1 is marked as an open reading frame, function uncertain. Unmatched junction bases numbered 13, after V lost 7 bases and J lost 9 bases. This CDR3 is 15 amino acids long. The CDR3 DNA follows: TGCGCCAGCACCCCGTACCGGACAGGGGATCCCATTCAGTACTTC. Its translation is CASTPYRTGDPIQYF.

V usage is TRBV28 and J usage is TRBJ2-1; the match to TRBD2 covers 11 bases. CDR1 and CDR2 from the germline V gene are MDHEN and SYDVKM. The CDR3 is 19 amino acids. V lost 5 bases and J lost 1; bases outside the gene matches: 13. As DNA, the CDR3 is TGTGCCAGCAGTCTTCCGACTAGCGGGATAATGAATTCCTACAATGAGCAGTTCTTC. Amino acid sequence: CASSLPTSGIMNSYNEQFF.

The CDR3 protein is CACKTGVGYTF. CDR3 DNA: TGTGCCTGTAAGACAGGGGTGGGCTACACCTTC. The chain couples TRBV30 to TRBJ1-2; TRBD1 aligns across 8 bases. Germline-derived CDR1 and CDR2 are GTSNPN and SVGIG (reference sequence). CDR3 length: 11 residues. The V gene end was trimmed by 6 bases and the J gene end by 8 bases; junction bases not matched to a gene: 5.

The chain is built from TRBV11-2 and TRBJ1-4, with D perhaps TRBD1 (5 bases). The CDR3 contains 14 residues. CDR1 and CDR2 (germline): SGHAT, FQNNGV. The V end was cut by 6 bases, the J end by 2 bases, with 10 bases between. The DNA for the CDR3 is TGTGCCAGCAGTGCCGGGACTACTAATGAAAAACTGTTTTTT. Its translation is CASSAGTTNEKLFF.

The rearrangement links TRBV9 to TRBJ1-2; 9 bases align to TRBD1. Losses at the gene ends were 4 bases for V and 1 base for J; bases not matched to a gene: 5. This CDR3 is 15 amino acids long. The germline V gene has CDR1 SGDLS and CDR2 YYNGEE. The CDR3 sequence is CASSFGTGYNYGYTF. The CDR3 nucleotides are TGTGCCAGCAGCTTCGGGACAGGGTATAACTATGGCTACACCTTC.

V is TRBV4-1 and J is TRBJ2-2; 9 bases align to TRBD1. The CDR3 extends over 16 amino acids. Germline V gene sequence: CDR1 MGHRA, CDR2 YSYEKL. With 3 bases clipped from V and 3 bases from J, the junction kept 5 bases outside the gene matches. The CDR3 DNA follows: TGCGCCAGCAGCCAGGAGGACAGGGGATACACCGGGGAGCTGTTTTTT. It yields the protein CASSQEDRGYTGELFF.

The genes are TRBV19 and TRBJ2-3; 11 bases fit TRBD2. Germline V CDR1 and CDR2: LNHDA, SQIVND (reference sequence). This CDR3 region has 15 residues. The V and J ends lost 6 bases and 7 bases, in that order; junction bases with no gene match: 9. The DNA of the CDR3 is TGTGCCAGTAGGCCTACTAGCGGGAGAACTAATACGCAGTATTTT. Its protein is CASRPTSGRTNTQYF.